This T cell receptor (beta chain) came from a study of T cell responses to AZD1222 COVID-19 vaccine. Germline lookup yields CDR1 SGHTA and CDR2 FQGNSA. The CDR3 extends over 16 amino acids. V was pared by 5 bases and J by 8 bases, with 24 bases between. The protocol was immunoSEQ multiplex PCR, while the TCRdb copy is restricted to in-frame clones and leaves out a portion. The table lists about 130,000 clones, about 82% of them singletons. The chain uses TRBV7-2 and TRBJ1-2; TRBD1 might be the D (5 bases). The TCR was taken from an adult who received the MenACWY meningococcal vaccine as a control. The sequenced sample was peripheral blood, obtained 28 days after the second dose of the MenACWY control vaccine. The CDR3 DNA reads as TGTGCCAGCAGCGCAAGGCTGCCAACAGGTTTTGGAGGCTACACCTTC. This codes for CASSARLPTGFGGYTF.